The rows below give T cell receptor beta chains drawn from one sample of a study of blood T cell repertoires in COVID-19. The assay was immunoSEQ multiplex PCR, and TCRdb's table has in-frame clones only and misses some. The profile covers some 200,000 clones, with around 80% appearing a single time and over 9.5% taken by the ten largest. Sequencing was done on a sample of peripheral blood. These receptor sequences come from a woman aged 80 or over with COVID-19, enrolled during active disease. Each CDR3 is given with its conserved first and last residue. D genes are given only for firm matches. Only part of the rows carry a size: once, few, many, or a class if the clone is expanded.

CDR3nt	CDR3aa	abundance	j_gene	v_gene	d_gene
TGTGCCAGCAGTTTCAGCGGTGGGGTCGATTACGAGCAGTACTTC	CASSFSGGVDYEQYF	.	TRBJ2-7	TRBV28	.
TGTGCCAGCAGAACTCTGACAGGGAGGTTTTCACCCCTCCACTTT	CASRTLTGRFSPLHF	.	TRBJ1-6	TRBV6-5	TRBD1
TGTGCCAGCAGTTTCCGACAGGGTGGCTACACCTTC	CASSFRQGGYTF	.	TRBJ1-2	TRBV12-3/TRBV12-4	TRBD1
TGCGCCAGCAGCTTGGCGCCGGGACATAGCAGCGAAAAACTGTTTTTT	CASSLAPGHSSEKLFF	.	TRBJ1-4	TRBV5-1	.
TGTGCCAGTTTGCGCCTCTCTGCACCCCTCCACTTT	CASLRLSAPLHF	few	TRBJ1-6	TRBV2	.
TGTGCCAGCAGCGAGACTTACAATGAGCAGTTCTTC	CASSETYNEQFF	.	TRBJ2-1	TRBV6-6	.
TGTGCCAGCTCTTTGCAGGGGAACTCTGAAGCTTTCTTT	CASSLQGNSEAFF	.	TRBJ1-1	TRBV12-3/TRBV12-4	.
TGTGCCAGCAGAGGAGTGGGGGGGCATCCTAACTATGGCTACACCTTC	CASRGVGGHPNYGYTF	once	TRBJ1-2	TRBV7-2	.
TGTGCCAGCAGCCGGGGGAGGGCCAACTACGAGCAGTACTTC	CASSRGRANYEQYF	.	TRBJ2-7	TRBV5-8	TRBD2
TGCAGCGGACAGACCCAAGAGACCCAGTACTTC	CSGQTQETQYF	.	TRBJ2-5	TRBV29-1	.
TGTGCCAGCAGTTTTTCGGGGGGGTTGGAAGATACGCAGTATTTT	CASSFSGGLEDTQYF	.	TRBJ2-3	TRBV11-2	TRBD2
TGTGCCAGCAGTGTCCTGGGGGGGGGAGGACTAAATGAGCAGTTCTTC	CASSVLGGGGLNEQFF	.	TRBJ2-1	TRBV6-4	TRBD2
TGTGCCAGCAGCCGGGACAGGGGGGATAGCAATCAGCCCCAGCATTTT	CASSRDRGDSNQPQHF	few	TRBJ1-5	TRBV5-6	TRBD1
TGTGCCATCAGTGAGTCTCAGGGGAATGAGCAGTTCTTC	CAISESQGNEQFF	.	TRBJ2-1	TRBV10-3	.
TGCGCCAGCAGCTTGGGGGTTGGCAGGACTAGCAATGAGCAGTTCTTC	CASSLGVGRTSNEQFF	.	TRBJ2-1	TRBV5-1	TRBD2
TGCGCCAGCAGCTTGGGTCTTGTCCCTAACTATGGCTACACCTTC	CASSLGLVPNYGYTF	.	TRBJ1-2	TRBV5-1	.
TGTGCCAGCACCGAGGGACAGGGCCGGGGTTACACCTTC	CASTEGQGRGYTF	.	TRBJ1-2	TRBV6-5	TRBD1
TGTGCCAGCAGCCCTGCTGGCTGGTCCCTCAGGGGCACTGAAGCTTTCTTT	CASSPAGWSLRGTEAFF	few	TRBJ1-1	TRBV3-1/TRBV3-2	.
TGTGCCAGCAGTTTCCCAACTAGCGGGCCTAGCACAGATACGCAGTATTTT	CASSFPTSGPSTDTQYF	.	TRBJ2-3	TRBV28	TRBD2
TGCAGCGTTACGGACAGGGGAGTTGGGTATGGCTACACCTTC	CSVTDRGVGYGYTF	.	TRBJ1-2	TRBV29-1	TRBD1
TGTGCCATAAGCCGGTCCTCTGGGGCCAACGTCCTGACTTTC	CAISRSSGANVLTF	.	TRBJ2-6	TRBV24-1	.
TGTGCCAGCAGACCTGAGACAGGGGTCTTTTATTACAATGAGCAGTTCTTC	CASRPETGVFYYNEQFF	.	TRBJ2-1	TRBV27	TRBD1
TGTGCCAGCAGCCTCCACGGGACAGGGGATGGCTACACCTTC	CASSLHGTGDGYTF	.	TRBJ1-2	TRBV7-9	TRBD1
TGCGCCAGCAGCCAAGGCGGCAGGGGGGCTAGTACGTCCGAGCAGTACTTC	CASSQGGRGASTSEQYF	.	TRBJ2-7	TRBV4-1	.
TGTGCCAGCAGCCCCCTGAGGGGGGAGACCCAGTACTTC	CASSPLRGETQYF	.	TRBJ2-5	TRBV6-5	.
TGTGCCAGCGCATTTGGACTGCTAAATGAAGCTTTCTTT	CASAFGLLNEAFF	.	TRBJ1-1	TRBV19	.
TGTGCCAGCACCCTTAAACAGGGGGCGAACGGGGGCTACACCTTC	CASTLKQGANGGYTF	.	TRBJ1-2	TRBV7-2	TRBD1
TGTGCCAGCAGCACAGGGACGGGCTACACCTTC	CASSTGTGYTF	few	TRBJ1-2	TRBV6-2/TRBV6-3	.
TGTGCCAGCAGCTTCAGGACTAGCGGGGGGGCCACAGATACGCAGTATTTT	CASSFRTSGGATDTQYF	.	TRBJ2-3	TRBV13	TRBD2
TGTGCCTGGCGCTTAGACAGGGTAGCTGAAGCTTTCTTT	CAWRLDRVAEAFF	.	TRBJ1-1	TRBV30	TRBD1
TGTGCCAGCAGCCTCCTCGGGGTAAGGCCCCAGCATTTT	CASSLLGVRPQHF	.	TRBJ1-5	TRBV7-8	.
TGTGCCAGCAGTTCGATGGGCGGGGGTAACACTGAAGCTTTCTTT	CASSSMGGGNTEAFF	.	TRBJ1-1	TRBV6-4	.
TGTGCCAGCAGCGCATCGGGAGGGTCTTCGGGCTACACCTTC	CASSASGGSSGYTF	.	TRBJ1-2	TRBV6-5	.
TGTGCCAGCACCCTAGCGGGGGCCAACCAAGAGACCCAGTACTTC	CASTLAGANQETQYF	once	TRBJ2-5	TRBV6-5	TRBD2
TGTGCCAGCGGGGGACAGGGGAGGAGTGAAAAACTGTTTTTT	CASGGQGRSEKLFF	.	TRBJ1-4	TRBV6-5	TRBD1
TGTGCCAGCAGCTTAGTCGGACTAGGAGAGACCCAGTACTTC	CASSLVGLGETQYF	.	TRBJ2-5	TRBV5-6	TRBD2
TGTGCCAGCAGCCAGTTTGGACTAAATTCACCCCTCCACTTT	CASSQFGLNSPLHF	.	TRBJ1-6	TRBV14	.
TGTGCCAGCAGCCCCGGACTAGCGGTTCAGTACTTC	CASSPGLAVQYF	.	TRBJ2-5	TRBV7-2	TRBD2
TGTGCCAGCAGTGAAGGGACAGGGCGGCGTGGCTACACCTTC	CASSEGTGRRGYTF	once	TRBJ1-2	TRBV6-1	TRBD1
TGTGCCAGCGCCGGGGGGGGGCGTAATGAAGCTTTCTTT	CASAGGGRNEAFF	.	TRBJ1-1	TRBV28	.
TGTGCCAGCAGCCTCGGGACAGCCCTCCACTTGTATACGCAGTATTTT	CASSLGTALHLYTQYF	.	TRBJ2-3	TRBV5-4	TRBD1
TGTGCCTGGAGTGTACGGCGGGGGGGGTACAATGAGCAGTTCTTC	CAWSVRRGGYNEQFF	.	TRBJ2-1	TRBV30	TRBD2
TGTGCCAGCAGGACCCGGGCAGGGGCAAGTTCACCCCTCCACTTT	CASRTRAGASSPLHF	.	TRBJ1-6	TRBV28	.
TGTGCCAGCAGCTTAGCAGGTTGGAACACCGGGGAGCTGTTTTTT	CASSLAGWNTGELFF	.	TRBJ2-2	TRBV11-3	.
TGTGCCAGCAGCTTAAGTTGGGTAGCGGAGACCCAGTACTTC	CASSLSWVAETQYF	.	TRBJ2-5	TRBV7-7	.
TGTGCCACCAGTGATTCGGGCGGGGGGCACTCCTACAATGAGCAGTTCTTC	CATSDSGGGHSYNEQFF	.	TRBJ2-1	TRBV24-1	TRBD2
TGTGCCAGCAGCGTCGGTGGAACTCCGGGAGACATTCAGTACTTC	CASSVGGTPGDIQYF	.	TRBJ2-4	TRBV5-6	.
TGTGCCAGTAGACGCGGAAGAACGGGGAGCGCCTATGGCTACACCTTC	CASRRGRTGSAYGYTF	.	TRBJ1-2	TRBV19	.
TGTGCCAGCAGCCCAGGGTCGGATACGCAGTATTTT	CASSPGSDTQYF	.	TRBJ2-3	TRBV9	.
TGTGCCAGCAGTGAAGAGGGACAGGGAAGAAACACCATATATTTT	CASSEEGQGRNTIYF	.	TRBJ1-3	TRBV6-1	TRBD1
TGTGCCAGCAGTTTCCCAGGGCACGGCTACACCTTC	CASSFPGHGYTF	.	TRBJ1-2	TRBV12-3/TRBV12-4	.